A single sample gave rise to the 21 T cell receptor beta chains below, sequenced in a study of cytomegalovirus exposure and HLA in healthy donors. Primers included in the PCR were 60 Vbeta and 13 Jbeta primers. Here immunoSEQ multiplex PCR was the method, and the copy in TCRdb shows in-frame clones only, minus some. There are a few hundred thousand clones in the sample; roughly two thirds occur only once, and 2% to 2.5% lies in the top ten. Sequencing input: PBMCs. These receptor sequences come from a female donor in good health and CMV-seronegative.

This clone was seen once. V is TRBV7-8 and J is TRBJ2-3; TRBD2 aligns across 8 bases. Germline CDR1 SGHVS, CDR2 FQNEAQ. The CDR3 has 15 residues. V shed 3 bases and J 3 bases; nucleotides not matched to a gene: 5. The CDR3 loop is CASSFPGLDTDTQYF. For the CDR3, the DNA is TGTGCCAGCAGCTTTCCGGGACTAGATACAGATACGCAGTATTTT.

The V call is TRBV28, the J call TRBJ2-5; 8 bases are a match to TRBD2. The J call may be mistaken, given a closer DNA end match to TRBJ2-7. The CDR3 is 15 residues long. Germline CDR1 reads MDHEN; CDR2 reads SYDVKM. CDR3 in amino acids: CASRPASGSPYEQYF. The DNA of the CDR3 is TGTGCCAGCAGGCCTGCTAGCGGGTCTCCCTACGAGCAGTACTTC.

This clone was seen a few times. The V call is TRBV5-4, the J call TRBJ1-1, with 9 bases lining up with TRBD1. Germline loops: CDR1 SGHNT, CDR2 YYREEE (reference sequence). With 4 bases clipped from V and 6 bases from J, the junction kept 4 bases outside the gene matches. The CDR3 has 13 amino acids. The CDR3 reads CASSQQGAPEAFF. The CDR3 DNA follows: TGTGCCAGCAGCCAACAGGGGGCCCCTGAAGCTTTCTTT.

The CDR3 region is CASSFGTGRIGYGYTF. In DNA form, the CDR3 reads TGTGCCAGCAGCTTCGGGACAGGGAGAATCGGCTATGGCTACACCTTC. This chain links TRBV5-4 with TRBJ1-2; TRBD1 matches at 9 bases. This CDR3 is built from 16 residues. Germline CDR1 reads SGHNT; CDR2 reads YYREEE (reference sequence). V trimming: 2 bases; J trimming: 4 bases; junction bases outside the gene matches: 9.

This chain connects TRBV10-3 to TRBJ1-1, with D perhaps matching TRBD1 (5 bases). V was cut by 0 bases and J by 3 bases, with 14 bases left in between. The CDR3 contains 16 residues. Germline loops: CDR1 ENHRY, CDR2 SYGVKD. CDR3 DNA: TGTGCCATCAGTGAGTCAGCTGTGGGGGGGGACACTGAAGCTTTCTTT. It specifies CAISESAVGGDTEAFF.

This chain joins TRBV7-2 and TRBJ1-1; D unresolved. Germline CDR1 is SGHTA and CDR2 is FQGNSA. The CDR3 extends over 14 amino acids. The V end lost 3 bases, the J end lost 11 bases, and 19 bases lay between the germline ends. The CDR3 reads CASSFRDPGVIAFF. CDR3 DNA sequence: TGTGCCAGCAGCTTCCGAGATCCAGGCGTCATCGCTTTCTTT.

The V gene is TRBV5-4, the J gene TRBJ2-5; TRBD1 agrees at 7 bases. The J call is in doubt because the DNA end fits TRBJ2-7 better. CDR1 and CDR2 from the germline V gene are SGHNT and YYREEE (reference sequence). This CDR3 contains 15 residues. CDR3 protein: CASSFARQGRYEQYF. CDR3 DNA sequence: TGTGCCAGCAGCTTTGCACGACAGGGTCGGTACGAGCAGTACTTC.

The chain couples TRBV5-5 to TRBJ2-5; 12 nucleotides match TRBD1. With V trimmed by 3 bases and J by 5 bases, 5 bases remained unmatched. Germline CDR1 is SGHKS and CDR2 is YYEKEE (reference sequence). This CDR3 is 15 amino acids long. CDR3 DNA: TGTGCCAGCAGCTCGGGACAGGGGGCGGTGGAGACCCAGTACTTC. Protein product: CASSSGQGAVETQYF.

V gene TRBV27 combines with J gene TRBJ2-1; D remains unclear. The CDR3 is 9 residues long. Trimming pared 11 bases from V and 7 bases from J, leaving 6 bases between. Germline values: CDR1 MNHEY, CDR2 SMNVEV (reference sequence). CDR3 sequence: CAGHNEQFF. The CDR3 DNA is TGTGCCGGGCATAATGAGCAGTTCTTC.

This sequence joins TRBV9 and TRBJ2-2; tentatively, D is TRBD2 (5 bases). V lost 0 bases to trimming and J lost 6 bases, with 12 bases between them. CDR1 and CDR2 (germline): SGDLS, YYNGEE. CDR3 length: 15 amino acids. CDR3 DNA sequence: TGTGCCAGCAGCGTAGATGGTAGCGACCCCGGGGAGCTGTTTTTT. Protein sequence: CASSVDGSDPGELFF.

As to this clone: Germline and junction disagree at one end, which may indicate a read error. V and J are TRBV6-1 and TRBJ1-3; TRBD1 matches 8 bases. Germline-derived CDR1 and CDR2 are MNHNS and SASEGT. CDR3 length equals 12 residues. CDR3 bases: TGTGCCATCAGTGGACAGGGCAACACCATATATTTT. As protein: CAISGQGNTIYF.

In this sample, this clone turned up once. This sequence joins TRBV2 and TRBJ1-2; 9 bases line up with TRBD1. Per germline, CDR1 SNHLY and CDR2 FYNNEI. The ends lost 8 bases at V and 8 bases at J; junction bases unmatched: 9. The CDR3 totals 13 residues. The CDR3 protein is CASRGGQGGGYTF. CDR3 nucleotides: TGTGCCAGCCGGGGGGGACAGGGAGGGGGCTACACCTTC.

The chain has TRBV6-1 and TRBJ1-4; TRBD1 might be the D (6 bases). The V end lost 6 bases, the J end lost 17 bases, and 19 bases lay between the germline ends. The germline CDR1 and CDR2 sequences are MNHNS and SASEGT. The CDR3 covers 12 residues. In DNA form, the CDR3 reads TGTGCCAGCAGGGATAGGACAGAGAGCTGTTTTTTT. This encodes CASRDRTESCFF.

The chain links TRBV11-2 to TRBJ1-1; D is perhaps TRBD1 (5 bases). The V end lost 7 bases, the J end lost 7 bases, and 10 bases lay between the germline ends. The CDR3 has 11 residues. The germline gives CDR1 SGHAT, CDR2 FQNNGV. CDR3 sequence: CASTTGVEAFF. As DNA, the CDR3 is TGTGCCAGCACCACGGGGGTTGAAGCTTTCTTT.

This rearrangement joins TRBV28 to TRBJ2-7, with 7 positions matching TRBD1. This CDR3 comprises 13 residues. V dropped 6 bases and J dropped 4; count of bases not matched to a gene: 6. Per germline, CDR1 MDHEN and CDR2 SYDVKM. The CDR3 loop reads CASSLTGRYEQYF. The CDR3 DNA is TGTGCCAGCAGCTTGACAGGGAGATACGAGCAGTACTTC.

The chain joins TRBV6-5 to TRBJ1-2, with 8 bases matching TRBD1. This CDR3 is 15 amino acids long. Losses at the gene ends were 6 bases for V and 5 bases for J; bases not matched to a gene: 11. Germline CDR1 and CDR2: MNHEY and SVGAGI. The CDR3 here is CASRPTVGQVYGYTF. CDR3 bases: TGTGCCAGCAGACCTACTGTGGGACAGGTTTATGGCTACACCTTC.

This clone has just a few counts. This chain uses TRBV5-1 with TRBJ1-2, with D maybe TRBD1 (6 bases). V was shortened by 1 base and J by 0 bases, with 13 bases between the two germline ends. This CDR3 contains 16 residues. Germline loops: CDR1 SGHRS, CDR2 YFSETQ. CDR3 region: CASSLLTGLTNYGYTF. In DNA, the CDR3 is TGCGCCAGCAGCTTGTTGACAGGCCTTACTAACTATGGCTACACCTTC.

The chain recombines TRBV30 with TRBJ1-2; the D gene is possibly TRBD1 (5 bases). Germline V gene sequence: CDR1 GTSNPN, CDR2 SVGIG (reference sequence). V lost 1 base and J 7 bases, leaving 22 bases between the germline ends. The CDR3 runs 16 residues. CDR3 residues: CAWSALGVGISAGYTF. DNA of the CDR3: TGTGCCTGGAGTGCCCTAGGGGTAGGAATCTCCGCTGGCTACACCTTC.

The CDR3 region is CATKGDRVGEQFF. The DNA of the CDR3 is TGTGCTACAAAAGGGGACAGGGTGGGTGAGCAGTTCTTC. The rearrangement joins TRBV27 to TRBJ2-1, with 9 bases aligning to TRBD1. Germline CDR1 is MNHEY and CDR2 is SMNVEV (reference sequence). CDR3 length: 13 amino acids.

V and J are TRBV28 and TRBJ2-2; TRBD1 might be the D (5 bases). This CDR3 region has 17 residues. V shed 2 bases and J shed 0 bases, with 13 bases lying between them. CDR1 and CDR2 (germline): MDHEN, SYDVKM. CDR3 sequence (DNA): TGTGCCAGCAGTTTACAGGGTCTCGCGCCGAACACCGGGGAGCTGTTTTTT. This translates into CASSLQGLAPNTGELFF.

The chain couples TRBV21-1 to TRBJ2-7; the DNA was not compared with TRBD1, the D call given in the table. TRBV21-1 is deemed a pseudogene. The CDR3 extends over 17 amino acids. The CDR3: CASSKRNPGQGLHEQYF. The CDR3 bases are TGTGCCAGCAGCAAGAGAAATCCGGGACAGGGGTTACACGAGCAGTACTTC.